Here is one T cell receptor beta chain with its context. Its antigen is not identified. The time point: blood 4 weeks post-SBRT, at nephrectomy. Treatment in this sample: 15 Gy SBRT to primary tumor, nephrectomy 4 weeks later. The assay was immunoSEQ multiplex PCR, and TCRdb's table has in-frame clones only and misses some. This sample has under 200,000 clones; about 85% occur once, and the top ten carry approximately 10%. This sample is drawn from a study of radiation and T cells in renal cell carcinoma. General study points: Baseline intratumoral clonotype presence is unknown without pretreatment biopsies.

Germline CDR1 and CDR2: MNHNY and SVGAGI (reference sequence). The CDR3 has 15 amino acids. The ends were cut back, 0 bases at V and 8 bases at J, with 16 bases in the middle. This chain uses TRBV6-6 with TRBJ1-2; perhaps TRBD1 as D (5 bases). This TCR was recovered from a woman aged 45-59 years with renal cell carcinoma. The sample was blood, taken from a patient whose treatment included radiotherapy and nephrectomy. This chain's CDR3 is CASSYSTSSGTGYTF. The DNA of the CDR3 is TGTGCCAGCAGTTACTCGACCTCTTCGGGGACCGGCTACACCTTC.